The rows below give T cell receptor beta chains drawn from one sample of a study of blood T cell repertoires in COVID-19. The protocol was immunoSEQ multiplex PCR, while the TCRdb copy is restricted to in-frame clones and leaves out a portion. Among about 97,000 clones listed, approximately 85% were seen once. Sequencing was carried out using peripheral blood. These receptor sequences come from a man aged 35 to 55 with active or convalescent COVID-19. The CDR3 runs from the conserved cysteine through the conserved F or W. The D gene is left open where the match is weak. Only part of the rows carry a size: once, few, many, or a class if the clone is expanded.

clone_size	v_call	j_call	d_call	cdr3_aa	cdr3_nt
once	TRBV7-6	TRBJ1-5	-	CASSLAVGGGQPQHF	TGTGCCAGCAGCTTAGCGGTTGGAGGCGGTCAGCCCCAGCATTTT
-	TRBV5-4	TRBJ2-1	TRBD1	CASSFTGTGNNEQFF	TGTGCCAGCAGTTTTACCGGGACAGGAAACAATGAGCAGTTCTTC
-	TRBV12-3/TRBV12-4	TRBJ2-7	-	CASSRTVSYEQYF	TGTGCCAGCAGCCGGACAGTCTCCTACGAGCAGTACTTC
-	TRBV11-2	TRBJ1-5	-	CASSQAGGNQPQHF	TGTGCCAGCAGCCAAGCGGGGGGAAATCAGCCCCAGCATTTT
-	TRBV6-6	TRBJ2-2	-	CASSTRSGRTGELFF	TGTGCCAGCAGTACCCGAAGCGGGCGCACCGGGGAGCTGTTTTTT
once	TRBV3-1/TRBV3-2	TRBJ1-1	-	CASSQDGRESEAFF	TGTGCCAGCAGCCAAGATGGTCGAGAATCTGAAGCTTTCTTT
-	TRBV9	TRBJ1-4	-	CGTSNEKLFF	TGTGGGACTAGCAATGAAAAACTGTTTTTT
few	TRBV14	TRBJ2-1	TRBD1	CASSQGPGQGAWNEQFF	TGTGCCAGCAGCCAAGGTCCGGGACAGGGGGCGTGGAATGAGCAGTTCTTC
-	TRBV5-5	TRBJ2-7	-	CASSLGIYEQYF	TGTGCCAGCAGCTTGGGTATCTACGAGCAGTACTTC
-	TRBV6-5	TRBJ1-5	TRBD1	CASRLQGAGDQPQHF	TGTGCCAGCAGATTACAGGGGGCAGGTGATCAGCCCCAGCATTTT
few	TRBV3-1/TRBV3-2	TRBJ2-7	TRBD2	CASSRGGGVEQYF	TGTGCCAGCAGCCGCGGGGGGGGCGTCGAGCAGTACTTC
-	TRBV18	TRBJ1-5	-	CASSPIQGSNQPQHF	TGTGCCAGCTCACCGATACAGGGAAGCAATCAGCCCCAGCATTTT
-	TRBV27	TRBJ1-4	TRBD1	CASRNDRGHNEKLFF	TGTGCCAGCAGGAACGACAGGGGGCATAATGAAAAACTGTTTTTT
-	TRBV7-2	TRBJ1-5	TRBD1	CASSPGTGALRPQHF	TGTGCCAGCAGCCCGGGGACAGGGGCCTTGAGGCCCCAGCATTTT
-	TRBV6-5	TRBJ2-4	-	CATATELAKNIQYF	TGTGCCACCGCGACAGAGCTAGCCAAAAACATTCAGTACTTC
-	TRBV5-4	TRBJ1-3	-	CASSLVGGPQSSGNTIYF	TGTGCCAGCAGCTTGGTAGGCGGTCCCCAAAGCTCTGGAAACACCATATATTTT
-	TRBV2	TRBJ2-7	-	CASSRTLNYEQYF	TGTGCCAGCAGCCGGACTCTTAACTACGAGCAGTACTTC
-	TRBV14	TRBJ1-3	-	CASSQGRHTGNTIYF	TGTGCCAGCAGCCAAGGTAGGCATACCGGGAACACCATATATTTT
-	TRBV3-1/TRBV3-2	TRBJ2-7	-	CASSQGGSRGEQYF	TGTGCCAGCAGCCAGGGAGGGTCGAGGGGGGAGCAGTACTTC
many	TRBV15	TRBJ2-1	TRBD1	CATSRPWDRGRNEQFF	TGTGCCACCAGCAGACCCTGGGACAGGGGGCGAAATGAGCAGTTCTTC
-	TRBV5-4	TRBJ2-3	TRBD2	CASTGAGQITQYF	TGTGCCAGCACCGGAGCGGGGCAGATAACGCAGTATTTT
-	TRBV24-1	TRBJ2-2	TRBD1	CATSASDRGQAGELFF	TGTGCCACCAGTGCCTCGGACAGGGGGCAGGCCGGGGAGCTGTTTTTT
-	TRBV5-5	TRBJ2-3	-	CASSPEGVRTDTQYF	TGTGCCAGCAGCCCTGAGGGGGTTAGAACAGATACGCAGTATTTT
-	TRBV10-3	TRBJ1-2	-	CAIEGEANYGYTF	TGTGCCATAGAGGGGGAAGCTAACTATGGCTACACCTTC
-	TRBV12-3/TRBV12-4	TRBJ1-1	-	CASSLGANTEAFF	TGTGCCAGCAGTTTAGGGGCGAACACTGAAGCTTTCTTT
-	TRBV12-5	TRBJ2-1	-	CASGPPAYNEQFF	TGTGCTAGTGGTCCCCCCGCCTACAATGAGCAGTTCTTC